Each of the 13 T cell receptor beta chains below was sequenced from the same sample in a study of T cells in narcolepsy. Using immunoSEQ multiplex PCR, the repertoire was profiled, and TCRdb retains in-frame clones only, with some absent. The sample shows about 35,000 clones, 80% of them seen only once. Sequenced: memory (CD45RA-) CD4+ T cells from blood. The receptor set was obtained from a human donor in good health.

The rearrangement joins TRBV20-1 to TRBJ2-1; D ambiguous. V dropped 6 bases and J dropped 5 bases, with 8 bases sitting between them. CDR1 and CDR2 from the germline V gene are DFQATT and SNEGSKA (reference sequence). The CDR3 loop spans 11 amino acids. CDR3 nucleotides: TGCAGTGCCCAATCCCACAATGAGCAGTTCTTC. Its protein is CSAQSHNEQFF.

The rearrangement links TRBV7-2 to TRBJ2-7, with 8 bases aligning to TRBD2. Germline-derived CDR1 and CDR2 are SGHTA and FQGNSA. With 5 bases clipped from V and 3 bases from J, the junction kept 9 bases outside the gene matches. The CDR3 spans 15 residues. CDR3 sequence: CASSPWTSSDYEQYF. In nucleotides, the CDR3 is TGTGCCAGCAGCCCCTGGACTAGCAGCGACTACGAGCAGTACTTC.

The chain couples TRBV7-2 to TRBJ1-4; D gene ambiguous. With 0 bases removed from V and 7 bases from J, the gap between germline ends came to 6 bases. Germline V gene sequence: CDR1 SGHTA, CDR2 FQGNSA. The CDR3 consists of 13 residues. CDR3 nucleotides: TGTGCCAGCAGCTTAGCACAGTTTGAAAAACTGTTTTTT. Its translation: CASSLAQFEKLFF.

V usage is TRBV9 and J usage is TRBJ1-5, with TRBD1 as a possible D gene (6 bases). V lost 4 bases and J 7 bases, leaving 18 bases between the germline ends. The CDR3 has 15 amino acids. The germline gives CDR1 SGDLS, CDR2 YYNGEE. The DNA of the CDR3 is TGTGCCAGCAGCCCCACGGGGGGGCTGGAACAGCCCCAGCATTTT. It yields the protein CASSPTGGLEQPQHF. Supplemented by reference TRBV9 and TRBJ1-5, the full variable domain reads DSGVTQTPKHLITATGQRVTLRCSPRSGDLSVYWYQQSLDQGLQFLIQYYNGEERAKGNILERFSAQQFPDLHSELNLSSLELGDSALYFCASSPTGGLEQPQHFGDGTRLSIL.

This clone turned up a few times. The chain has TRBV5-1 and TRBJ2-2; possible D gene TRBD2, 6 bases. Germline V gives CDR1 SGHRS, CDR2 YFSETQ. There are 15 residues in the CDR3. V gave up 6 bases and J gave up 3 bases, with 15 bases separating them. In nucleotides, the CDR3 is TGCGCCAGCACCCGGGCCGGCGGGGACACCGGGGAGCTGTTTTTT. It yields the protein CASTRAGGDTGELFF.

With respect to this clone: Compared with germline, one end of the junction differs, possibly owing to a read error. This chain's CDR3 is CATRRVGRGESPLHF. Here the CDR3 DNA reads TGTGCCACCAGAAGAGTAGGCAGGGGGGAATCACCCCTCCACTTT. The rearrangement joins TRBV15 to TRBJ1-6; 7 bases map to TRBD1. The CDR3 sequence is 15 residues long. Germline lookup yields CDR1 LNHNV and CDR2 YYDKDF (reference sequence). The full variable domain, with the rest looked up from reference TRBV15 and TRBJ1-6, is DAMVIQNPRYQVTQFGKPVTLSCSQTLNHNVMYWYQQKSSQAPKLLFHYYDKDFNNEADTPDNFQSRRPNTSFCFLDIRSPGLGDTAMYLCATRRVGRGESPLHFGNGTRLTVT.

This clone was seen once. V usage is TRBV5-4 and J usage is TRBJ2-7, with 8 positions matching TRBD1. This CDR3 spans 14 amino acids. Germline CDR1 is SGHNT and CDR2 is YYREEE (reference sequence). Trimming took 4 bases from V and 3 from J; bases not matched to a gene: 6. This CDR3 reads CASSRRTGSYEQYF. The CDR3 region has the DNA TGTGCCAGCAGCAGACGGACAGGGAGCTACGAGCAGTACTTC.

The chain joins TRBV7-2 to TRBJ2-7; D might be TRBD1 (7 bases). The CDR3 sequence is 13 residues long. Germline-derived CDR1 and CDR2 are SGHTA and FQGNSA. Trimming shortened V by 6 bases and J by 7 bases, and 16 bases separated the two germline ends. Here the CDR3 DNA reads TGTGCCAGCAGATTTACAGGGGCGGGGGAGCAGTACTTC. Translating gives CASRFTGAGEQYF.

The rearrangement uses TRBV25-1 and TRBJ2-5; no firm D call. CDR3 length: 14 residues. With 3 bases removed from V and 4 bases from J, the gap between germline ends came to 12 bases. Germline V CDR1 and CDR2: MGHDK, SYGVNS. The CDR3 region is CASSDKEWGETQYF. CDR3 DNA sequence: TGTGCCAGCAGTGATAAGGAATGGGGAGAGACCCAGTACTTC.

The chain couples TRBV6-1 to TRBJ1-3, with D unclear. Germline CDR1 reads MNHNS; CDR2 reads SASEGT. The CDR3 has 11 amino acids. V was trimmed by 6 bases and J by 6 bases, leaving 6 bases between them. CDR3 in amino acids: CASRFLNTIYF. The CDR3 DNA reads as TGTGCCAGCAGGTTCTTAAACACCATATATTTT.

This clone occurred a few times. The rearrangement links TRBV6-5 to TRBJ1-2; 9 bases fit TRBD1. The germline gives CDR1 MNHEY, CDR2 SVGAGI. This CDR3 has 13 residues. V dropped 5 bases and J dropped 3; count of bases not matched to a gene: 1. CDR3 loop: CASSRTGDYGYTF. Here the CDR3 DNA reads TGTGCCAGCAGTAGGACAGGGGACTATGGCTACACCTTC.

V gene TRBV14 combines with J gene TRBJ1-1, with unresolved D. The CDR3 consists of 15 residues. Per the germline V gene, CDR1 is SGHDN and CDR2 is FVKESK. The V gene lost 0 bases and the J gene lost 0 bases, with 8 bases spanning the gap. In nucleotides, the CDR3 is TGTGCCAGCAGCCAAGATCTTGGGGTGAACACTGAAGCTTTCTTT. Amino acid sequence: CASSQDLGVNTEAFF.

The V call is TRBV6-4, the J call TRBJ1-1, with unresolved D. Germline loops: CDR1 MRHNA, CDR2 SNTAGT. The CDR3 is 14 residues long. Trimming shortened V by 0 bases and J by 0 bases, and 5 bases separated the two germline ends. The DNA for the CDR3 is TGTGCCAGCAGTGACTCAGGGATGAACACTGAAGCTTTCTTT. It encodes CASSDSGMNTEAFF.